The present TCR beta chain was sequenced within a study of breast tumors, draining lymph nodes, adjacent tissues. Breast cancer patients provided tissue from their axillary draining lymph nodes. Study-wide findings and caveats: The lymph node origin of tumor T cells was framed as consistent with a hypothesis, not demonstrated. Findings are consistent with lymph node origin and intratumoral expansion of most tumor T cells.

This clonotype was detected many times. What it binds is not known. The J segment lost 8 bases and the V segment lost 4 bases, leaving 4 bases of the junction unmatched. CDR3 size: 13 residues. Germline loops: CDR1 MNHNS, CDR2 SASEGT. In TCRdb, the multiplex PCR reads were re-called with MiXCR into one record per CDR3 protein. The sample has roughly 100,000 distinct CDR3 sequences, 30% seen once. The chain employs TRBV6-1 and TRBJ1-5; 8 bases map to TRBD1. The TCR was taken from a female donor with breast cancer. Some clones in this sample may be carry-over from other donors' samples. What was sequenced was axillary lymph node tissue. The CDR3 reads CASSGQGREPQHF. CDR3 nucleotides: TGTGCCAGCAGTGGACAGGGGAGAGAGCCCCAGCATTTT.